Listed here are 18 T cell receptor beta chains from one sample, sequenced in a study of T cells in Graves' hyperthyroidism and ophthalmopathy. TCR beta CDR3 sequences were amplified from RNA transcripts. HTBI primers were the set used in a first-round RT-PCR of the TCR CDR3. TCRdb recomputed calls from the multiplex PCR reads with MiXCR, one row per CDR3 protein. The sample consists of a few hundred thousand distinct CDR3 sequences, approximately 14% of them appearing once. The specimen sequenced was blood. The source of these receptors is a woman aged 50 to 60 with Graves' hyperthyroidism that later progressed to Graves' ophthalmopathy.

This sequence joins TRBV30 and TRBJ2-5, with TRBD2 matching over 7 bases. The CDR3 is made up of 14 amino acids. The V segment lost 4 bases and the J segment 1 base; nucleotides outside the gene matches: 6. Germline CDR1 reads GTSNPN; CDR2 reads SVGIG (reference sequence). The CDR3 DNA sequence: TGTGCCTGGACCACCGGCGGGGGCCAAGAGACCCAGTACTTC. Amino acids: CAWTTGGGQETQYF.

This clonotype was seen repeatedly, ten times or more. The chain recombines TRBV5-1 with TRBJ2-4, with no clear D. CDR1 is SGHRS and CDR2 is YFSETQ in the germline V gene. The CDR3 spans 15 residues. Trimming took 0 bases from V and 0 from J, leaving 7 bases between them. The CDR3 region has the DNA TGCGCCAGCAGCTTGGCTCGCCGAGCCAAAAACATTCAGTACTTC. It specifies CASSLARRAKNIQYF.

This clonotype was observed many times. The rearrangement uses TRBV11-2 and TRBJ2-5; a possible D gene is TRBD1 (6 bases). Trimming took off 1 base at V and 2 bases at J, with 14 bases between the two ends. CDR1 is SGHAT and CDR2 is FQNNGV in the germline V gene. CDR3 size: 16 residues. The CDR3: CASSLAPQGRQETQYF. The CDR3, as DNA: TGTGCCAGCAGCTTAGCCCCACAGGGACGGCAAGAGACCCAGTACTTC. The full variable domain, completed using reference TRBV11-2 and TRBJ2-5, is EAGVAQSPRYKIIEKRQSVAFWCNPISGHATLYWYQQILGQGPKLLIQFQNNGVVDDSQLPKDRFSAERLKGVDSTLKIQPAKLEDSAVYLCASSLAPQGRQETQYFGPGTRLLVL.

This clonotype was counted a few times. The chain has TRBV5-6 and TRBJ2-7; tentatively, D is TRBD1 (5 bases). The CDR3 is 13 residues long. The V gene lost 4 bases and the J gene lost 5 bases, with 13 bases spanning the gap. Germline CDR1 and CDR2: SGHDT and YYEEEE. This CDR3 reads CASSRQSRDEQYF. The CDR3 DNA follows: TGTGCCAGCAGCCGACAGAGTAGAGACGAGCAGTACTTC.

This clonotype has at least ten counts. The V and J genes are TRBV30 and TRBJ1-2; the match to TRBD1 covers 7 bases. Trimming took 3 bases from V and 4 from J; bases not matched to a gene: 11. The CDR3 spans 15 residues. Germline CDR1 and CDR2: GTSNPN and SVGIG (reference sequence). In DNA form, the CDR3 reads TGTGCCTGGAGAAGCAGAGGACAGGTTGGCTATGGCTACACCTTC. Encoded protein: CAWRSRGQVGYGYTF.

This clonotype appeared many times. The CDR3 protein is CASSLIGDGYNEQFF. CDR3 nucleotides: TGCGCCAGCAGCTTGATTGGGGACGGATACAATGAGCAGTTCTTC. This chain connects TRBV5-1 to TRBJ2-1; either TRBD1 or TRBD2 may supply D (5 bases each). Germline values: CDR1 SGHRS, CDR2 YFSETQ. The CDR3 contains 15 residues. V dropped 1 base and J dropped 4 bases, with 12 bases sitting between them. Variable domain in full (rest from reference TRBV5-1 and TRBJ2-1): KAGVTQTPRYLIKTRGQQVTLSCSPISGHRSVSWYQQTPGQGLQFLFEYFSETQRNKGNFPGRFSGRQFSNSRSEMNVSTLELGDSALYLCASSLIGDGYNEQFFGPGTRLTVL.

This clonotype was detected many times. The CDR3 is CASSEARAASTDTQYF. CDR3 DNA sequence: TGTGCCAGCAGTGAAGCGCGGGCAGCCAGCACAGATACGCAGTATTTT. This chain uses TRBV2 with TRBJ2-3; a weak D match, TRBD2 (5 bases). Germline V gives CDR1 SNHLY, CDR2 FYNNEI. V was shortened by 0 bases and J by 0 bases, with 10 bases between the two germline ends. The CDR3 covers 16 residues. The full variable domain, with the rest looked up from reference TRBV2 and TRBJ2-3, is EPEVTQTPSHQVTQMGQEVILRCVPISNHLYFYWYRQILGQKVEFLVSFYNNEISEKSEIFDDQFSVERPDGSNFTLKIRSTKLEDSAMYFCASSEARAASTDTQYFGPGTRLTVL.

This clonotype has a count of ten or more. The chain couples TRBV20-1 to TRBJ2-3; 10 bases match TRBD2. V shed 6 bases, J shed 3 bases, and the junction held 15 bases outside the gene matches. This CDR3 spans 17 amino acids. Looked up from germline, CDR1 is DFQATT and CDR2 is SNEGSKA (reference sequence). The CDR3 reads CSASGAGAGGRTDTQYF. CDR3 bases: TGCAGTGCCTCGGGGGCCGGAGCGGGAGGGAGAACAGATACGCAGTATTTT.

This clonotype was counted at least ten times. CDR3 in DNA: TGTGCCAGCAGTTACAGCCACGGGATACCCAATGAGCAGTTCTTC. It yields the protein CASSYSHGIPNEQFF. This sequence joins TRBV6-5 and TRBJ2-1; tentatively, D is TRBD2 (5 bases). V was trimmed by 2 bases and J by 6 bases, leaving 14 bases between them. From germline, CDR1 is MNHEY and CDR2 SVGAGI. The CDR3 runs 15 residues.

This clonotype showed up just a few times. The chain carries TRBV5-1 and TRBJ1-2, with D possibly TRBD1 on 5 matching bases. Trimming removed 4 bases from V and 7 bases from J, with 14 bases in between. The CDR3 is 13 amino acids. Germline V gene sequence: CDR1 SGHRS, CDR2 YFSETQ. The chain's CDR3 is CASSVQEGCGYTF. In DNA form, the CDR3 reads TGCGCCAGCAGCGTGCAGGAGGGGTGTGGCTACACCTTC.

CDR3 residues: CSVRQGADQPQHF. CDR3 DNA: TGCAGCGTCCGACAGGGGGCCGATCAGCCCCAGCATTTT. V gene TRBV29-1 combines with J gene TRBJ1-5; 10 nucleotides agree with TRBD1. Germline assignment: CDR1 SQVTM and CDR2 ANQGSEA. This CDR3 contains 13 residues. V trimming: 6 bases; J trimming: 5 bases; junction bases outside the gene matches: 4.

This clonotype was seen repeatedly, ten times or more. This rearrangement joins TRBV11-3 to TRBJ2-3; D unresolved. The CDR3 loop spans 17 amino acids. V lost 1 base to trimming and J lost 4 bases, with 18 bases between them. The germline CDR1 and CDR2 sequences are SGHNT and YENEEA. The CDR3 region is CASSLGPNLRIADTQYF. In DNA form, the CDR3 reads TGTGCCAGCAGCTTAGGACCTAATCTGAGGATCGCAGATACGCAGTATTTT.

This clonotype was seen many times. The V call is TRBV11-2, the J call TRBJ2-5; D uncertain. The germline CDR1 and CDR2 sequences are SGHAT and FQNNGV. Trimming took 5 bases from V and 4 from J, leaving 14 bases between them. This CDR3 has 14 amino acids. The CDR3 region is CASSHLTIRETQYF. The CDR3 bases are TGTGCCAGCAGCCATCTGACCATAAGAGAGACCCAGTACTTC.

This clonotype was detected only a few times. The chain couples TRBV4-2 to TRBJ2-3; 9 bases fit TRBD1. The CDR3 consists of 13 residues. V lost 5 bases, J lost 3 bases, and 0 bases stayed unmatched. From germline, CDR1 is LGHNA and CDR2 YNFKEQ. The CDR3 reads CASSGQGTDTQYF. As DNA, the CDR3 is TGTGCCAGCAGCGGACAGGGGACAGATACGCAGTATTTT.

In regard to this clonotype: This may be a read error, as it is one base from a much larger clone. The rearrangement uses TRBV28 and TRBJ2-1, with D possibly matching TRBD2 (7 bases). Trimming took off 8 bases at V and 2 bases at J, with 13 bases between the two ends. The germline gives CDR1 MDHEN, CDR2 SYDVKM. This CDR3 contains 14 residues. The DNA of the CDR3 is TGTGCCAGCCATAGGGGGGGGGCCTACAATGAGCAGTTCTTC. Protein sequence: CASHRGGAYNEQFF. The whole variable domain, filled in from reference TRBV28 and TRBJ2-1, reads DVKVTQSSRYLVKRTGEKVFLECVQDMDHENMFWYRQDPGLGLRLIYFSYDVKMKEKGDIPEGYSVSREKKERFSLILESASTNQTSMYLCASHRGGAYNEQFFGPGTRLTVL.

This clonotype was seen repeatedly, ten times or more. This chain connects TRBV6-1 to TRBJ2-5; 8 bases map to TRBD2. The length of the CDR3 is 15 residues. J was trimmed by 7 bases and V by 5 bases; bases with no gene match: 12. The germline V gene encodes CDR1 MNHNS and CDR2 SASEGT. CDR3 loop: CASSTVTGGAGTQYF. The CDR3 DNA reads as TGTGCCAGCAGTACCGTGACGGGGGGGGCAGGGACCCAGTACTTC.

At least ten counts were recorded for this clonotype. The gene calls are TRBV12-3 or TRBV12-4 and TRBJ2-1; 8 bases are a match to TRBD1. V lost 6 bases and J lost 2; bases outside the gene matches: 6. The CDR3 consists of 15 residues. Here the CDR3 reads CASSPTGATYNEQFF. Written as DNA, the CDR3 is TGTGCCAGCAGCCCGACAGGGGCGACCTACAATGAGCAGTTCTTC.

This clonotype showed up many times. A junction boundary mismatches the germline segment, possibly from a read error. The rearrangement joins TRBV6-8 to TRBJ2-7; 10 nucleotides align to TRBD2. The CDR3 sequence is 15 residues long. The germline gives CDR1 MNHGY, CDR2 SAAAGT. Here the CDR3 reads CASSYWTSGSYEQYF. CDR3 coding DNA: TGTGCCAGCAGCTACTGGACTAGCGGCTCCTACGAGCAGTACTTC.